This TCR beta chain was sequenced in a study of OX40 agonist ivuxolimab in advanced cancers. Study as a whole: Two patients with cutaneous melanoma and one with hepatocellular carcinoma, three in total, showed partial responses.

The V gene lost 4 bases and the J gene lost 9 bases, with 14 bases spanning the gap. CDR3 length: 13 residues. Germline V gene data show CDR1 as SGHNT and CDR2 as YYREEE (reference sequence). The method was immunoSEQ multiplex PCR; TCRdb's version includes in-frame clones alone and lacks a portion of them. Of over 80,000 clones detected, approximately 90% appear once; the ten largest clones hold over 0.65%. On cycle 4 day 1 and cycle 7 day 1, as well as at baseline, blood was sampled. The V gene is TRBV5-4, the J gene TRBJ2-1; a possible D gene is TRBD2 (5 bases). The sequence came from an adult with an advanced solid tumor such as melanoma, head and neck, liver or kidney cancer. The specimen comprised CD4+ or CD8+ T cells sorted from blood, sampled in a trial of the OX40 agonist ivuxolimab. The CDR3 DNA is TGTGCCAGCAGCGTCGGACTCCGCGGTGAGCAGTTCTTC. This codes for CASSVGLRGEQFF. The whole variable domain, filled in from reference TRBV5-4 and TRBJ2-1, reads ETGVTQSPTHLIKTRGQQVTLRCSSQSGHNTVSWYQQALGQGPQFIFQYYREEENGRGNFPPRFSGLQFPNYSSELNVNALELDDSALYLCASSVGLRGEQFFGPGTRLTVL.